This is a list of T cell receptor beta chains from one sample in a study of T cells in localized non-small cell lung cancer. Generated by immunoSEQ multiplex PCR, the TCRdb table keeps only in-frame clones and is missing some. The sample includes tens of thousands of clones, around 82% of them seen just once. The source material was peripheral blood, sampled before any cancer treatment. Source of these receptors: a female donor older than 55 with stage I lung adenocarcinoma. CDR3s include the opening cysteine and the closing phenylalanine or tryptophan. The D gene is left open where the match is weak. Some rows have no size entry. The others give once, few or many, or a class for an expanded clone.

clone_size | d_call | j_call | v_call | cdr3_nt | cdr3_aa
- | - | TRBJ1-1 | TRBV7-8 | TGTGCCAGCAGCTTAGCAGCGGGGCCAGCTGAAGCTTTCTTT | CASSLAAGPAEAFF
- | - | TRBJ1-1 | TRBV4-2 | TGTGCCAGCAGCCAAGTTGGACCCACAGCGACTATAACTGAAGCTTTCTTT | CASSQVGPTATITEAFF
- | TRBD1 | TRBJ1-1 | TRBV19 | TGTGCCAGTATCGGGGGACAGGGGAACACTGAAGCTTTCTTT | CASIGGQGNTEAFF
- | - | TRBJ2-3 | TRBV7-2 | TGTGCCAGCAGCCCGAGCACAGATACGCAGTATTTT | CASSPSTDTQYF
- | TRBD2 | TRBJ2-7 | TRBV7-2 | TGTGCCAGCAGCGCCTCGGGGGGTTACGAGCAGTACTTC | CASSASGGYEQYF
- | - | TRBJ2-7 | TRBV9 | TGTGCCAGCAGCGTAGATGGGGCTTCGAGCGAGCAGTACTTC | CASSVDGASSEQYF
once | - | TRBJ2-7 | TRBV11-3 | TGTGCCAGCAGCTTAGAGGCGGGGTCCTCCTACGAGCAGTACTTC | CASSLEAGSSYEQYF
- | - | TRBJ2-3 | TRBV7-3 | TGTGCCAGCAGCTTACAGACCGGGGGCACAGATACGCAGTATTTT | CASSLQTGGTDTQYF
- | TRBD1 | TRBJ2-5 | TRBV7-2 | TGTGCCAGCAGCGGGTGGGACAGTCAAGAGACCCAGTACTTC | CASSGWDSQETQYF
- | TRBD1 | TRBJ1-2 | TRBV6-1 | TGTGCCAGCAGTGAGACGACAGGGGGGACCTATGGCTACACCTTC | CASSETTGGTYGYTF
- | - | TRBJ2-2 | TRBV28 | TGTGCCAGCAGAGGACCGACCGGGGAGCTGTTTTTT | CASRGPTGELFF
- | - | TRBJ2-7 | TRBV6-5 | TGTGCCAGCAGCAAGGACAAGGCAAACTACGAGCAGTACTTC | CASSKDKANYEQYF
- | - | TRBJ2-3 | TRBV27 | TGTGCCAGCAGTTTTGGATACAGTCAAAGCACAGATACGCAGTATTTT | CASSFGYSQSTDTQYF
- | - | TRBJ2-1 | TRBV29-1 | TGCAGCGTTGGAGTTTTGGTAGGCGATGAGCAGTTCTTC | CSVGVLVGDEQFF
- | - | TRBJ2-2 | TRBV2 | TGTGCCAGCAGTGCGGAGCCCCAGACAACCGGGGAGCTGTTTTTT | CASSAEPQTTGELFF
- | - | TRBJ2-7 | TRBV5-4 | TGTGCCAGCAGCTTGGGGCAGACAATAACCTACGAGCAGTACTTC | CASSLGQTITYEQYF
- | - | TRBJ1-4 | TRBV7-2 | TGTGCCAGCAGCTTGGTAGGGGGGGATGAAAAACTGTTTTTT | CASSLVGGDEKLFF
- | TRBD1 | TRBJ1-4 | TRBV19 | TGTGCCAGTAACATGGGACAGGGTAATGAAAAACTGTTTTTT | CASNMGQGNEKLFF
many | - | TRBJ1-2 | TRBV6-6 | TGTGCCAGCAGTTACGGGGGGTCGTATGGCTACACCTTC | CASSYGGSYGYTF
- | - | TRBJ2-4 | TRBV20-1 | TGCAGTGTGGCAAGAAACATTCAGTACTTC | CSVARNIQYF
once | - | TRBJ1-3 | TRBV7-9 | TGTGCCAGCAGCTTATTCACCATATATTTT | CASSLFTIYF
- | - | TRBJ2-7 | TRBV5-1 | TGCGCCAGCAGCTTGGAGGCAGGTGCCCAGTACGAGCAGTACTTC | CASSLEAGAQYEQYF
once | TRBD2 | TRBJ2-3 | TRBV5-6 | TGTGCCAGCAGATTCCTAGCGGGGGGAAGCACAGATACGCAGTATTTT | CASRFLAGGSTDTQYF